The 16 T cell receptor beta chains presented below share a single source sample, sequenced in a study of blood T cells in healthy people across ages. For the second PCR, which ran for roughly 6 to 11 cycles, a sample-barcoded 5' primer and a J-beta primer mix were used. TCRdb re-called the 5' RACE reads with MiXCR, one entry per CDR3 protein. This sample has about 1.1 million distinct CDR3 sequences; roughly two fifths occur once, and the top ten carry about an eighth. Material: blood. These receptors all stem from a young man in good health.

The V gene is TRBV7-2, the J gene TRBJ2-7, with unresolved D. V was cut by 6 bases and J by 2 bases, with 5 bases left in between. The V gene's germline CDR1 is SGHTA and CDR2 FQGNSA. The CDR3 spans 11 residues. This CDR3 is CASRETYEQYF. The CDR3 DNA follows: TGTGCCAGCAGAGAAACCTACGAGCAGTACTTC. Drawing the rest from reference TRBV7-2 and TRBJ2-7, the complete variable domain is GAGVSQSPSNKVTEKGKDVELRCDPISGHTALYWYRQSLGQGLEFLIYFQGNSAPDKSGLPSDRFSAERTGGSVSTLTIQRTQQEDSAVYLCASRETYEQYFGPGTRLTVT.

The V gene is TRBV18, the J gene TRBJ1-2, with TRBD1 identical over 8 bases. The length of the CDR3 is 15 residues. After removal of 5 bases from V and 2 bases from J, the junction contained 7 bases not matched to a gene. Germline V gene sequence: CDR1 KGHSH, CDR2 LQKENI. CDR3 residues: CASSTRTGQNYGYTF. CDR3 bases: TGTGCCAGCTCAACCCGGACAGGGCAGAACTATGGCTACACCTTC.

V and J are TRBV20-1 and TRBJ2-7; a possible D gene is TRBD1 (6 bases). The J call is doubtful: the DNA matches TRBJ2-5 better. CDR3 size: 13 residues. The germline CDR1 and CDR2 sequences are DFQATT and SNEGSKA (reference sequence). For the CDR3, the DNA is TGCAGTGCTAGTGGGGGCCCGCTGGAGACCCAGTACTTC. It codes for CSASGGPLETQYF.

The chain employs TRBV4-1 and TRBJ2-1; 12 bases are shared with TRBD2. This CDR3 region has 16 residues. Germline CDR1 is MGHRA and CDR2 is YSYEKL. The V segment lost 2 bases and the J segment 7 bases; nucleotides outside the gene matches: 6. CDR3 DNA sequence: TGCGCCAGCAGCCAACCCGGACTAGCGGGGTTGAATGAGCAGTTCTTC. It is translated as CASSQPGLAGLNEQFF.

The rearrangement uses TRBV7-2 and TRBJ2-1, with 14 bases identical to TRBD2. Germline V lookup: CDR1 SGHTA, CDR2 FQGNSA. The CDR3 is 17 residues long. Losses at the gene ends were 5 bases for V and 4 bases for J; bases not matched to a gene: 7. CDR3 bases: TGTGCCAGCAGCCTCGGACTAGCGGGGGGAGTATACAATGAGCAGTTCTTC. Translation gives CASSLGLAGGVYNEQFF.

The chain recombines TRBV13 with TRBJ2-2; TRBD2 agrees at 10 bases. CDR1 is PRHDT and CDR2 is FYEKMQ in the germline V gene (reference sequence). With 7 bases clipped from V and 6 bases from J, the junction kept 8 bases outside the gene matches. This CDR3 is 15 amino acids long. Written as DNA, the CDR3 is TGTGCCAGCACCGAAAGGCTAGCGGGAGCCGGGGAGCTGTTTTTT. The encoded protein is CASTERLAGAGELFF.

This chain links TRBV14 with TRBJ2-3; tentatively, D is TRBD1 (5 bases). The CDR3 consists of 16 residues. The germline V gene has CDR1 SGHDN and CDR2 FVKESK. Trimming stripped 0 bases from V and 6 bases from J, with 16 bases between. The CDR3 DNA reads TGTGCCAGCAGCCAAGATACAGGTTCCCCGAGGGATACGCAGTATTTT. Amino acid sequence: CASSQDTGSPRDTQYF.

The chain links TRBV28 to TRBJ1-5; D possibly corresponds to TRBD1 (5 bases). Germline V gives CDR1 MDHEN, CDR2 SYDVKM. The CDR3 is 14 amino acids. V lost 6 bases and J 2 bases, leaving 11 bases between the germline ends. CDR3 DNA: TGTGCCAGCAGGGGGGGAAGGGGCAATCAGCCCCAGCATTTT. Translation: CASRGGRGNQPQHF.

This sequence joins TRBV20-1 and TRBJ2-1; D ambiguous. Germline CDR1 is DFQATT and CDR2 is SNEGSKA (reference sequence). Trimming stripped 0 bases from V and 5 bases from J, with 11 bases between. The CDR3 is made up of 14 amino acids. The chain's CDR3 is CSARDQSWNNEQFF. The CDR3 DNA follows: TGCAGTGCTAGAGATCAAAGTTGGAACAATGAGCAGTTCTTC.

The rearrangement joins TRBV20-1 to TRBJ2-7; 10 bases match TRBD1. J lost 5 bases, V lost 3 bases, and 10 bases had no gene match. Per germline, CDR1 DFQATT and CDR2 SNEGSKA (reference sequence). The CDR3 consists of 15 residues. CDR3 sequence (DNA): TGCAGTGCTAGTGAAGAGACAGGGGGCTTGCACGAGCAGTACTTC. Translating it yields CSASEETGGLHEQYF.

The V gene is TRBV24-1, the J gene TRBJ1-1; D perhaps matches TRBD1 (5 bases). Germline-derived CDR1 and CDR2 are KGHDR and SFDVKD. The V and J ends lost 9 bases and 0 bases respectively, with 7 bases between them. The CDR3 length is 12 residues. For the CDR3, the DNA is TGTGCCACCTCGGGACTGAACACTGAAGCTTTCTTT. It translates to CATSGLNTEAFF.

This clonotype was detected a few times. The V and J genes are TRBV20-1 and TRBJ2-5, with D perhaps being TRBD1 or TRBD2 (7 bases each). V was trimmed by 1 base and J by 5 bases, leaving 23 bases between them. CDR1 and CDR2 from the germline V gene are DFQATT and SNEGSKA (reference sequence). The CDR3 consists of 17 residues. For the CDR3, the DNA is TGCAGTGCTAGAGGCCCAGCTGGACAGGAGGGGGGGGAGACCCAGTACTTC. It is translated as CSARGPAGQEGGETQYF.

About this clonotype itself: A read error may be the cause here, since a much bigger clone is one base away. Lacking the conserved final phenylalanine or tryptophan, this CDR3 likely reflects a read error. V usage is TRBV29-1 and J usage is TRBJ2-5, with D possibly being TRBD1 (6 bases). CDR3 length: 11 residues. V lost 5 bases and J lost 5, with 9 bases in between. The germline V gene has CDR1 SQVTM and CDR2 ANQGSEA. The DNA of the CDR3 is TGCAGCGTTACAGGGACGGAGACCCAGTACCTC. Amino acid sequence: CSVTGTETQYL.

The J gene is TRBJ1-4, the V gene TRBV3-1, with TRBD1 identical over 8 bases. This CDR3 region has 17 residues. Germline CDR1 LGHDT, CDR2 YNNKEL (reference sequence). V gave up 1 base and J gave up 5 bases; unmatched junction bases: 9. CDR3 amino acids: CASSQGQGPGTNEKLFF. The CDR3 nucleotides read TGTGCCAGCAGCCAAGGACAGGGGCCGGGAACAAATGAAAAACTGTTTTTT.

Note on this clonotype: A much larger clone differs by one base, so this may be a read error. The J gene is TRBJ1-2, the V gene TRBV4-3; D call uncertain. The CDR3 has 15 amino acids. CDR1 and CDR2 from the germline V gene are LGHNA and YSLEER. Trimming cost V 0 bases and J 4 bases, with 12 bases left between them. Here the CDR3 DNA reads TGCGCCAGCAGCCAAGATCTGGACCCGTGCTATGGCTACACCTTC. Its protein product is CASSQDLDPCYGYTF.

The V and J genes are TRBV20-1 and TRBJ1-1; no reliable D call. V was clipped by 6 bases and J by 6 bases, with 11 bases between them. The CDR3 runs 11 residues. CDR1 DFQATT and CDR2 SNEGSKA come from the germline V gene (reference sequence). CDR3 DNA: TGCAGTGCACCGAACGGGGCTGAAGCTTTCTTT. Its protein product is CSAPNGAEAFF.